A single sample gave rise to the 6 T cell receptor beta chains below, sequenced in a study of blood T cells in healthy people across ages. With a J-beta primer mix and a sample-barcoded 5' primer, a second PCR ran roughly 6 to 11 cycles. From the 5' RACE reads, TCRdb called clonotypes with MiXCR, one entry per CDR3 protein. The sample records about 800,000 distinct CDR3 sequences, roughly 25% being singletons. This sample also appeared in a second study, on T cells of mothers and their children.

Input material: blood. These receptors came from a boy aged 5 to 17 in good health.

This clonotype has only a few counts. The chain is built from TRBV4-3 and TRBJ2-1, with D perhaps TRBD1 (6 bases). Germline V lookup: CDR1 LGHNA, CDR2 YSLEER. The CDR3 consists of 14 residues. Deletions cut 3 bases from V and 0 bases from J, with 6 bases between. The CDR3 nucleotides read TGCGCCAGCAGCCAGGGGGCCTCCTACAATGAGCAGTTCTTC. Translating gives CASSQGASYNEQFF.

This clonotype showed up just a few times. The chain joins TRBV20-1 to TRBJ2-1, with 8 bases aligning to TRBD2. Germline CDR1 and CDR2: DFQATT and SNEGSKA (reference sequence). Unmatched junction bases numbered 11, after V lost 3 bases and J lost 10 bases. The CDR3 has 14 amino acids. This chain's CDR3 is CSASRAGGLGEQFF. CDR3 sequence (DNA): TGCAGTGCTAGTCGGGCGGGGGGCCTGGGGGAGCAGTTCTTC.

This clonotype was seen repeatedly, ten times or more. The chain couples TRBV12-3 or TRBV12-4 to TRBJ2-1; no clear D gene. Trimming stripped 3 bases from V and 9 bases from J, with 6 bases between. The CDR3 spans 11 residues. CDR3 protein: CASSLFGEQFF. The CDR3 region has the DNA TGTGCCAGCAGTTTGTTTGGTGAGCAGTTCTTC.

J is TRBJ2-7 and V is TRBV29-1; 10 positions match TRBD1. After removal of 1 base from V and 2 bases from J, the junction contained 2 bases not matched to a gene. Germline assignment: CDR1 SQVTM and CDR2 ANQGSEA. The CDR3 runs 14 residues. Here the CDR3 reads CSVEGGQGAYEQYF. CDR3 in DNA: TGCAGCGTTGAAGGTGGACAGGGGGCCTACGAGCAGTACTTC.

This clonotype was observed a handful of times. This chain links TRBV12-3 or TRBV12-4 with TRBJ2-2; perhaps TRBD1 as D (6 bases). The CDR3 has 17 residues. V was cut by 3 bases and J by 3 bases, with 17 bases left in between. CDR3 amino acids: CASSLTLRQEYTGELFF. CDR3 DNA: TGTGCCAGCAGTTTGACCCTTCGACAGGAATACACCGGGGAGCTGTTTTTT.

In its sample, this clonotype was seen a few times. V is TRBV12-3 or TRBV12-4 and J is TRBJ2-7; D not resolved. CDR3 size: 13 residues. Trimming took off 6 bases at V and 0 bases at J, with 9 bases between the two ends. Here the CDR3 reads CASREATSYEQYF. The CDR3 nucleotides read TGTGCCAGCAGGGAAGCGACCTCCTACGAGCAGTACTTC.